These 20 T cell receptor beta chains originate from one sample sequenced in a study of T cell clusters in autoimmune cytopenias (dated by TCRdb to the late 2010s). TCRdb records Illumina MiSeq as the sequencer. Multiplex PCR with a touch-down protocol amplified TRB rearrangements, with the TRB-A and TRB-B primer pools combined in a single tube. The reads underwent TCRdb reprocessing, giving one record for each CDR3 protein sequence and no DNA. The sample table gives around 8,000 distinct CDR3 sequences. The ten top clones hold under 30% of the sample. TRB amplification used around 250 ng of peripheral blood genomic DNA, 30,000 to 40,000 genome equivalents, per sample. The specimen was peripheral blood. These receptors were taken from a human donor with an autoimmune cytopenia or autoimmune hepatitis (not recorded which).

Its frequency marks this clonotype as medium-sized (0.01 to 0.1%). This chain links TRBV6-5 with TRBJ1-2. Looked up from germline, CDR1 is MNHEY and CDR2 is SVGAGI. The CDR3 has 12 amino acids. The CDR3 region is CASSTVAGGYTF.

The chain links TRBV6-5 to TRBJ2-3; no DNA is available, so the TRBD1 call from TCRdb remains unchecked. The CDR3 loop spans 16 amino acids. Germline CDR1 MNHEY, CDR2 SVGAGI. The CDR3 here is CASSTRQGAHTDTQYF.

The chain recombines TRBV6-1 with TRBJ2-7; the D call from TCRdb, TRBD2, cannot be confirmed without DNA. Germline CDR1 reads MNHNS; CDR2 reads SASEGT. This CDR3 spans 13 amino acids. CDR3 region: CASKDSGLREQYF.

CDR3 protein: CRTQGGVVGYTF. The rearrangement links TRBV20-1 to TRBJ1-2; TCRdb picks TRBD1, but there is no DNA to check that call. The CDR3 runs 12 residues. The germline V gene has CDR1 DFQATT and CDR2 SNEGSKA (reference sequence).

The rearrangement uses TRBV14 and TRBJ2-2. The germline CDR1 and CDR2 sequences are SGHDN and FVKESK. The CDR3 has 13 residues. The CDR3 is CASSQDRGGELFF.

The genes are TRBV7-9 and TRBJ1-1; TCRdb's D call, TRBD1, is unchecked because there is no DNA. The germline CDR1 and CDR2 sequences are SEHNR and FQNEAQ (reference sequence). The CDR3 runs 16 residues. The CDR3 here is CASSVDRGHRNTEAFF.

The genes are TRBV12-3 or TRBV12-4 and TRBJ1-4. The CDR3 consists of 15 residues. CDR3 amino acids: CASRRTLIGGEKLFF.

The chain carries TRBV20-1 and TRBJ2-6; TCRdb's assignment of TRBD1 cannot be checked, as there is no DNA. Per germline, CDR1 DFQATT and CDR2 SNEGSKA (reference sequence). The CDR3 length is 14 residues. CDR3 sequence reads: CSAARGTGANVLTF.

In terms of frequency, this clonotype is medium-sized. The rearrangement joins TRBV5-4 to TRBJ1-1; TCRdb selects TRBD1, and the lack of DNA leaves this call unchecked. Germline V gene data show CDR1 as SGHNT and CDR2 as YYREEE (reference sequence). This CDR3 spans 13 amino acids. The CDR3 spells CASSRDSHTEAFF.

This clonotype is labeled medium-sized based on frequency. The CDR3 here is CASRPSGSAADTQYF. V is TRBV6-5 and J is TRBJ2-3; TCRdb indicates TRBD2, and absent DNA this call remains unverified. Germline values: CDR1 MNHEY, CDR2 SVGAGI. The CDR3 has 15 residues.

The chain couples TRBV7-9 to TRBJ1-1; TCRdb outputs TRBD1, but without DNA this stays unchecked. Germline CDR1 SEHNR, CDR2 FQNEAQ (reference sequence). The CDR3 has 13 amino acids. The CDR3 spells CASQTGKGTEAFF.

This chain joins TRBV27 and TRBJ1-1; TCRdb reports TRBD1, a call that lacks DNA to check it against. From germline, CDR1 is MNHEY and CDR2 SMNVEV (reference sequence). CDR3 length: 13 amino acids. CDR3 sequence reads: CASRVGGREEAFF.

This chain connects TRBV12-3 or TRBV12-4 to TRBJ2-2; TCRdb's D call of TRBD2 is untestable without DNA. The CDR3 has 15 residues. CDR3 protein: CASSKRTTDTGELFF.

The chain uses TRBV10-3 and TRBJ2-2; the D call from TCRdb, TRBD1, cannot be confirmed without DNA. There are 14 residues in the CDR3. Germline loops: CDR1 ENHRY, CDR2 SYGVKD. CDR3 residues: CAISESRATGELFF.

The V gene is TRBV5-4, the J gene TRBJ2-5; the D call from TCRdb, TRBD1, cannot be confirmed without DNA. This CDR3 spans 13 amino acids. Germline values: CDR1 SGHNT, CDR2 YYREEE (reference sequence). The CDR3 spells CASSLVTGETQYF.

This sequence joins TRBV12-3 or TRBV12-4 and TRBJ2-2; TCRdb's D gene call, TRBD2, goes unchecked for lack of DNA. The CDR3 spans 17 residues. The CDR3 reads CASSRKTSGSQTGELFF.

The J gene is TRBJ1-5, the V gene TRBV15. From germline, CDR1 is LNHNV and CDR2 YYDKDF (reference sequence). This CDR3 has 12 amino acids. The CDR3 here is CATEQENQPQHF.

The CDR3 here is CASSIDRWTSGIEGGANVLTF. This sequence joins TRBV19 and TRBJ2-6; TCRdb gives TRBD2 as the D gene, but with no DNA this cannot be confirmed. Germline CDR1 is LNHDA and CDR2 is SQIVND (reference sequence). The CDR3 extends over 21 amino acids.

V usage is TRBV11-2 and J usage is TRBJ1-4; checking the TCRdb D call of TRBD1 is not possible without DNA. Germline CDR1 and CDR2: SGHAT and FQNNGV. This CDR3 is built from 15 residues. This CDR3 is CASSFGPGRNEKLFF.

The chain couples TRBV6-5 to TRBJ1-1. The CDR3 consists of 13 residues. Per germline, CDR1 MNHEY and CDR2 SVGAGI. CDR3: CASSYSFEIEAFF.